These 20 T cell receptor beta chains share one sample of origin, sequenced in a study of shared clonotypes between healthy human individuals. Data came from immunoSEQ multiplex PCR; TCRdb stores just in-frame clones and leaves some out. The sample records 2.5 million or so clones, roughly 92% being singletons. Sequencing used naive CD4+ T cells sorted from blood. Subset described: CD45RA+ positively selected. The receptor source for this set is a man aged 18 to 30 in good health.

The chain links TRBV9 to TRBJ1-4, with TRBD1 identical over 7 bases. CDR3 length: 15 residues. CDR1 and CDR2 from the germline V gene are SGDLS and YYNGEE. J lost 4 bases, V lost 3 bases, and 6 bases had no gene match. Written as DNA, the CDR3 is TGTGCCAGCAGCGCGAGAGGGACAGTTAATGAAAAACTGTTTTTT. It specifies CASSARGTVNEKLFF.

As for this clone: Other DNA variants within this sample encode the same CDR3. The genes are TRBV5-4 and TRBJ2-3, with D uncertain. CDR3 length: 12 residues. Per the germline V gene, CDR1 is SGHNT and CDR2 is YYREEE (reference sequence). The germline V and J ends were trimmed by 2 bases and 3 bases, with 4 bases remaining between them. CDR3 protein: CASSLYTDTQYF. DNA of the CDR3: TGTGCCAGCAGCTTATATACAGATACGCAGTATTTT.

As DNA, the CDR3 is TGTGCCAGCAGTGAAGCCCCTTCTCAGGGAGGACATGGAAACACCATATATTTT. As protein: CASSEAPSQGGHGNTIYF. The chain links TRBV6-1 to TRBJ1-3; possibly TRBD1 for D (5 bases). The germline V and J ends were trimmed by 0 bases and 3 bases, with 18 bases remaining between them. Germline V gene lookup returns CDR1 MNHNS and CDR2 SASEGT. This CDR3 has 18 residues.

The chain has TRBV6-9 and TRBJ2-7; TRBD2 agrees at 10 bases. CDR3 length: 15 residues. Trimming removed 11 bases from V and 0 bases from J; junction bases left unmatched: 10. In germline, CDR1 is MNHGY, CDR2 SVAAGI. The CDR3 region is CAEPSGTSVSYEQYF. The CDR3 coding sequence is TGTGCCGAACCGTCCGGGACTAGCGTCTCCTACGAGCAGTACTTC.

Regarding this clone: The same CDR3 can be traced to other DNA sequences in this sample. The chain recombines TRBV9 with TRBJ2-3, with TRBD2 as a possible D gene (5 bases). Germline V gene lookup returns CDR1 SGDLS and CDR2 YYNGEE. V was trimmed by 0 bases and J by 5 bases, leaving 7 bases between them. The CDR3 extends over 13 amino acids. CDR3: CASSVGGGDTQYF. CDR3 nucleotides: TGTGCCAGCAGCGTAGGAGGAGGAGATACGCAGTATTTT.

The rearrangement uses TRBV28 and TRBJ1-1, with 7 positions matching TRBD1. The junction had 8 bases not matched to a gene; V was cut back by 10 bases and J by 0 bases. Germline CDR1 and CDR2: MDHEN and SYDVKM. This CDR3 region has 14 residues. The DNA for the CDR3 is TGTGCCATAGACACAGGGGCCCTGAACACTGAAGCTTTCTTT. Its protein product is CAIDTGALNTEAFF.

Regarding this clone: Additional DNA sequences in this sample encode the identical CDR3. The chain couples TRBV30 to TRBJ2-6; D unclear. The V gene's germline CDR1 is GTSNPN and CDR2 SVGIG (reference sequence). V shed 1 base and J shed 4 bases, with 5 bases lying between them. This CDR3 contains 13 residues. CDR3 coding DNA: TGTGCCTGGAGTGGTCTCGGGGCCAACGTCCTGACTTTC. Its translation is CAWSGLGANVLTF.

This sequence joins TRBV6-5 and TRBJ1-2, with a weak D call TRBD1 (6 bases). The CDR3 length is 13 residues. V dropped 2 bases and J dropped 8 bases, with 12 bases sitting between them. Per the germline V gene, CDR1 is MNHEY and CDR2 is SVGAGI. The CDR3 DNA reads as TGTGCCAGCAGTTACGGGGGGGGCGGCGGCTACACCTTC. Translated, it gives CASSYGGGGGYTF.

The chain carries TRBV2 and TRBJ1-5; 7 bases map to TRBD1. The trim removed 8 bases at V and 4 bases at J, leaving 8 bases unmatched. Germline V gene lookup returns CDR1 SNHLY and CDR2 FYNNEI. The CDR3 has 14 amino acids. CDR3 sequence (DNA): TGTGCCAGCTCTGGGACAGCCAAGAATCAGCCCCAGCATTTT. This gives the protein CASSGTAKNQPQHF.

In the case of this clone: Other DNA sequences in the same sample also yield this CDR3. V usage is TRBV10-3 and J usage is TRBJ2-7; D is ambiguous. V lost 1 base and J 2 bases, leaving 3 bases between the germline ends. Germline V gene lookup returns CDR1 ENHRY and CDR2 SYGVKD. CDR3 length: 12 residues. The CDR3 region has the DNA TGTGCCATCAGTGAGTTGACCTACGAGCAGTACTTC. Amino acid sequence: CAISELTYEQYF.

The chain has TRBV5-4 and TRBJ2-3; weak D call: TRBD2 (6 bases). CDR3 length: 16 residues. Looked up from germline, CDR1 is SGHNT and CDR2 is YYREEE (reference sequence). Between the trimmed V and J ends, which lost 0 bases and 0 bases, there was a span of 11 bases. CDR3 loop: CASSLGAGLSTDTQYF. The CDR3 bases are TGTGCCAGCAGCTTGGGTGCGGGGCTAAGCACAGATACGCAGTATTTT.

This CDR3 reads CASSLGLALPRQETQYF. Written as DNA, the CDR3 is TGTGCCAGCAGCTTAGGGCTAGCTCTCCCCCGACAAGAGACCCAGTACTTC. The J gene is TRBJ2-5, the V gene TRBV7-9, with a tentative D call TRBD2 (5 bases). The CDR3 runs to 17 residues. Germline V lookup: CDR1 SEHNR, CDR2 FQNEAQ (reference sequence). V lost 1 base to trimming and J lost 2 bases, with 17 bases between them.

The chain carries TRBV28 and TRBJ1-5, with D unclear. With 2 bases removed from V and 2 bases from J, the gap between germline ends came to 10 bases. The germline gives CDR1 MDHEN, CDR2 SYDVKM. This CDR3 comprises 15 residues. The CDR3 sequence is CASSLNLWGNQPQHF. The CDR3 nucleotides read TGTGCCAGCAGTTTAAACCTCTGGGGCAATCAGCCCCAGCATTTT.

This rearrangement joins TRBV2 to TRBJ2-3; D ambiguous. Germline V gene lookup returns CDR1 SNHLY and CDR2 FYNNEI. With 3 bases removed from V and 6 bases from J, the gap between germline ends came to 7 bases. The CDR3 is made up of 12 amino acids. CDR3 sequence reads: CASSDSLDTQYF. CDR3 DNA sequence: TGTGCCAGCAGTGATTCTCTGGATACGCAGTATTTT.

This rearrangement joins TRBV4-3 to TRBJ1-4; D gene uncertain. There are 18 residues in the CDR3. The V end was cut by 0 bases, the J end by 0 bases, with 14 bases between. Germline V gives CDR1 LGHNA, CDR2 YSLEER. CDR3 nucleotides: TGCGCCAGCAGCCAAGAATGGTCCGCAGTTGCAACTAATGAAAAACTGTTTTTT. Translated: CASSQEWSAVATNEKLFF.

As regards this clone: An end of the junction differs from the germline gene, which may be a read error. The V gene is TRBV7-2, the J gene TRBJ2-7; D uncertain. There are 15 residues in the CDR3. Germline assignment: CDR1 SGHTA and CDR2 FQGNSA. The CDR3 DNA reads TGTGCCAGCCGCTTGGGGTCCTGGAGCTCCTACGAGCAGTACTTC. It encodes CASRLGSWSSYEQYF.

The gene calls are TRBV2 and TRBJ2-5; 12 bases are shared with TRBD2. The CDR3 spans 18 residues. Germline V CDR1 and CDR2: SNHLY, FYNNEI. Germline trimming cut 6 bases from V and 5 bases from J; bases unmatched to any gene: 16. As DNA, the CDR3 is TGTGCCAGCAGGGAAAGGTTCCTAGCGGGGGGGCCAGCGGAGACCCAGTACTTC. Its translation: CASRERFLAGGPAETQYF.

This clone was seen more than once but under ten times. The genes are TRBV4-2 and TRBJ2-5, with D maybe TRBD2 (5 bases). This CDR3 has 14 amino acids. V lost 4 bases to trimming and J lost 5 bases, with 14 bases between them. Germline assignment: CDR1 LGHNA and CDR2 YNFKEQ. The CDR3 DNA reads TGTGCCAGCAGCCGAGGGCCGTCGTGGGAGACCCAGTACTTC. Residues: CASSRGPSWETQYF.

This clone came up a few times. The sample contains more than one DNA sequence encoding this CDR3. J is TRBJ2-7 and V is TRBV18; D not certain. The V and J ends lost 2 bases and 1 base respectively, with 3 bases between them. The V gene's germline CDR1 is KGHSH and CDR2 LQKENI. This CDR3 region has 12 residues. The CDR3 loop is CASSPESYEQYF. The DNA of the CDR3 is TGTGCCAGCTCACCAGAGTCCTACGAGCAGTACTTC.

This chain joins TRBV10-2 and TRBJ1-4; D is unresolved. Looked up from germline, CDR1 is WSHSY and CDR2 is SAAADI. The V and J ends lost 3 bases and 8 bases respectively, with 13 bases between them. The CDR3 runs 14 residues. CDR3 sequence (DNA): TGCGCCAGCAGTGAACCGGGCAAAGGGGAAAAACTGTTTTTT. Translating it yields CASSEPGKGEKLFF.